A selection of T cell receptor beta chains follows, all from one sample in a study of metastatic and nonmetastatic thyroid tumors. TCRdb re-called clones from the PCR reads using MiXCR. The sample includes just over 20,000 clones, more than 15% seen only once; the top ten take around 19%. Specimen: blood. Receptors originate from a female donor with papillary thyroid cancer or a benign thyroid nodule (not recorded which). Some clones in this sample may be carry-over from other donors' samples. Both conserved end residues are part of each CDR3. A D gene is named only where the DNA matches it firmly. Not every row has a clone size; where given, it reads once, few, many or a size class.

CDR3 DNA	CDR3 protein	D gene	clone size	V gene	J gene
TGCAGTGCCGAGAACAGGGCGAGCTCTGGAAACACCATATATTTT	CSAENRASSGNTIYF	NA	NA	TRBV20-1	TRBJ1-3
TGTGCCAGCAGCCGGGGGGGGACCTACGAGCAGTACTTC	CASSRGGTYEQYF	TRBD2	many	TRBV7-6	TRBJ2-7
TGTGCCAGCGAACCAACGACAGGAGTTAACTATGGCTACACCTTC	CASEPTTGVNYGYTF	NA	medium-sized	TRBV28	TRBJ1-2
TGCGCCAGCAGTTTAGGGGGTTCAGGGGCCAACGTCCTGACTTTC	CASSLGGSGANVLTF	NA	many	TRBV4-1	TRBJ2-6
TGCAGTGCTAGAGATCGAGGTAGCGGGAACACCGGGGAGCTGTTTTTT	CSARDRGSGNTGELFF	NA	NA	TRBV20-1	TRBJ2-2
TGTGCCAGCAGCCACGGGGCTAAAATGGATGGGCGACCTGAAGCTTTCTTT	CASSHGAKMDGRPEAFF	NA	many	TRBV28	TRBJ1-1
TGTGCCAGCAAAAGGGGAGGGGTGACGAAGGCACCCCTCCACTTT	CASKRGGVTKAPLHF	NA	many	TRBV6-1	TRBJ1-6
TGTGCCAGCCGTTGGGGTCTCCAAGAGACCCAGTACTTC	CASRWGLQETQYF	NA	many	TRBV6-1	TRBJ2-5
TGTGCCAGCGCCCTTGCCGCGACAGGGGGGGACTATGGCTACACCTTC	CASALAATGGDYGYTF	TRBD1	once	TRBV11-1	TRBJ1-2
TGCGCCAGCAGCCAAACTAGACTAGCGGGAGGAGGAGATACGCAGTATTTT	CASSQTRLAGGGDTQYF	TRBD2	many	TRBV5-1	TRBJ2-3
TGTGCCAGCAGAAGGACAGGGGCTAATGAAAAACTGTTTTTT	CASRRTGANEKLFF	TRBD1	medium-sized	TRBV6-2/TRBV6-3	TRBJ1-4
TGCGCCAGCAGCCCGGGGAGGGGGGCTGCAACTAATGAAAAACTGTTTTTT	CASSPGRGAATNEKLFF	NA	NA	TRBV5-1	TRBJ1-4
TGTGCCAGCAGCATCGAGGGGTGGGGCTACACCTTC	CASSIEGWGYTF	NA	many	TRBV7-3	TRBJ1-2
TGTGCCAGCAGACAGATGACAGATACGCAGTATTTT	CASRQMTDTQYF	NA	medium-sized	TRBV6-1	TRBJ2-3
TGTGCCAGCAGCTTCGGGACTAGCGGAGGCACAGATACGCAGTATTTT	CASSFGTSGGTDTQYF	TRBD2	NA	TRBV7-2	TRBJ2-3
TGTGCCAGCAGCTTGGGCAACAATCAGCCCCAGCATTTT	CASSLGNNQPQHF	NA	NA	TRBV5-5	TRBJ1-5